This T cell receptor (beta chain) was recorded in a study of response to subunit inactivated influenza vaccine. As concerns this clonotype: Its antigen is unknown.

TCRdb independently ran MiXCR on the RT-PCR reads; one entry per CDR3 protein. The sample includes 160,000 or so distinct CDR3 sequences, 11% of them seen just once. Broader study findings: Researchers suggested that each seasonal influenza vaccination recruits few new T cells.

CDR1 PRHDT and CDR2 FYEKMQ come from the germline V gene (reference sequence). There are 17 residues in the CDR3. Unmatched junction bases numbered 13, after V lost 5 bases and J lost 5 bases. Sequences were derived from non-naive T cells sorted from PBMCs, sampled 45 days after vaccination. The chain links TRBV13 to TRBJ2-3; 10 bases map to TRBD2. This clonotype was sampled from a man aged 45-65 years who received an inactivated influenza vaccine. CDR3 in amino acids: CASSPSQAGGPVDTQYF. The CDR3 DNA reads as TGTGCCAGCAGCCCCTCGCAAGCGGGGGGGCCCGTAGATACGCAGTATTTT.